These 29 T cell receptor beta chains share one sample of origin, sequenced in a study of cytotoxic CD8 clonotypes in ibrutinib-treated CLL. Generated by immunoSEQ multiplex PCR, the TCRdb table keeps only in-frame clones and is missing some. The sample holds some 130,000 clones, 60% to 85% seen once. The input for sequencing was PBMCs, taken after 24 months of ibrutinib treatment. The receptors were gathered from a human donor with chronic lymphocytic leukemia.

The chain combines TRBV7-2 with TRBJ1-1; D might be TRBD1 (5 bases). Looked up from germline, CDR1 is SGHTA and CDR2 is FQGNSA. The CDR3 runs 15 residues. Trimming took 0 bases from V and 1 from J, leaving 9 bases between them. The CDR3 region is CASSLAGVGNTEAFF. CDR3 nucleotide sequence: TGTGCCAGCAGCTTAGCGGGGGTGGGGAACACTGAAGCTTTCTTT.

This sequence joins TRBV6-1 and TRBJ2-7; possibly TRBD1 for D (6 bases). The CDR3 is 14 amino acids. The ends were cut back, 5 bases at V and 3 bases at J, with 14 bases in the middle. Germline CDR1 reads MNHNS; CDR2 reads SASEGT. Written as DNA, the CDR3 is TGTGCCAGCAGTCCCCTTACGACAGGCTACGAGCAGTACTTC. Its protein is CASSPLTTGYEQYF.

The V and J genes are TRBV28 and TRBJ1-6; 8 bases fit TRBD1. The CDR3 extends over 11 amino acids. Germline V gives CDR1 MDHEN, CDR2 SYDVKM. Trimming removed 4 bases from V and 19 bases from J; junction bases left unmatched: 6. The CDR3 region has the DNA TGTGCCAGCAGTTCAACCGGGACAGGTCACTTT. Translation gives CASSSTGTGHF. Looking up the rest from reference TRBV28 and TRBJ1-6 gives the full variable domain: DVKVTQSSRYLVKRTGEKVFLECVQDMDHENMFWYRQDPGLGLRLIYFSYDVKMKEKGDIPEGYSVSREKKERFSLILESASTNQTSMYLCASSSTGTGHFGNGTRLTVT.

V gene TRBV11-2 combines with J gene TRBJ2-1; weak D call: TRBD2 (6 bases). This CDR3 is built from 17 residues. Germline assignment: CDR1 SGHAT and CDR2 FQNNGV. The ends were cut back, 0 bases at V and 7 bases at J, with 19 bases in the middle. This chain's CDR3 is CASSLDRAVGGRNEQFF. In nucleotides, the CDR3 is TGTGCCAGCAGCTTAGATCGGGCCGTCGGGGGTCGGAATGAGCAGTTCTTC.

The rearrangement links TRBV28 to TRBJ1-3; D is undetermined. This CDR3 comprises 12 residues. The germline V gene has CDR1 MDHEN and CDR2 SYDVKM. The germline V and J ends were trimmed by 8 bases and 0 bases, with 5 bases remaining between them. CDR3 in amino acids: CASLSSGNTIYF. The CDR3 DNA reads TGTGCCAGCCTTTCCTCTGGAAACACCATATATTTT.

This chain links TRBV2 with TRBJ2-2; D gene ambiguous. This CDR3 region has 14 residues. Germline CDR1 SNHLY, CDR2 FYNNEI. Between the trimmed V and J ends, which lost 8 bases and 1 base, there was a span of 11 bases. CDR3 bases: TGTGCCAGCCGGCGAGCCGAGAACACCGGGGAGCTGTTTTTT. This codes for CASRRAENTGELFF.

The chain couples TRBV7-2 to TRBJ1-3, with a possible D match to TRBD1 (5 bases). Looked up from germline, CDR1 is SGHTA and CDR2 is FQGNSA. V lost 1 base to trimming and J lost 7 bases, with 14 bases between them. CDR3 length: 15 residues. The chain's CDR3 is CASSLGSGRVNTIYF. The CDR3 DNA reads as TGTGCCAGCAGCTTAGGATCAGGGAGAGTCAACACCATATATTTT.

As DNA, the CDR3 is TGTGCCAGCAGCTTGGGGACTACGAATGAGCAGTTCTTC. Its translation: CASSLGTTNEQFF. This chain connects TRBV7-8 to TRBJ2-1; 7 bases match TRBD2. V was clipped by 3 bases and J by 7 bases; unmatched bases: 3. This CDR3 contains 13 residues. The germline V gene has CDR1 SGHVS and CDR2 FQNEAQ. Full variable domain (outside the CDR3, taken from reference TRBV7-8 and TRBJ2-1): GAGVSQSPRYKVAKRGQDVALRCDPISGHVSLFWYQQALGQGPEFLTYFQNEAQLDKSGLPSDRFFAERPEGSVSTLKIQRTQQEDSAVYLCASSLGTTNEQFFGPGTRLTVL.

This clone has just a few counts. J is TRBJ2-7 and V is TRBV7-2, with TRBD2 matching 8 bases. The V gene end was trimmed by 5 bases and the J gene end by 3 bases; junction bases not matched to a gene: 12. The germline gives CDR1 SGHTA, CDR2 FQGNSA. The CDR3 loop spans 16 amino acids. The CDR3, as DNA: TGTGCCAGCAGCCCAAAACTAGCGGAGGGGCGCTACGAGCAGTACTTC. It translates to CASSPKLAEGRYEQYF.

The chain's CDR3 is CASRPGQYNSPLHF. For the CDR3, the DNA is TGTGCCAGCAGGCCGGGACAATATAATTCACCCCTCCACTTT. The chain has TRBV7-9 and TRBJ1-6; TRBD1 is a possible D gene (6 bases). Germline lookup yields CDR1 SEHNR and CDR2 FQNEAQ (reference sequence). This CDR3 region has 14 residues. The V gene lost 6 bases and the J gene lost 4 bases, with 10 bases spanning the gap.

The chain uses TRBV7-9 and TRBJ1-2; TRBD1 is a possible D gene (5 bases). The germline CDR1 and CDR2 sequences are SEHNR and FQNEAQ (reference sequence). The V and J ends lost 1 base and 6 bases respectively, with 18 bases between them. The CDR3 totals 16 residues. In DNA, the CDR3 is TGTGCCAGCAGCTTAGAGACAGTGTTTACCCCCAATGGCTACACCTTC. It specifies CASSLETVFTPNGYTF. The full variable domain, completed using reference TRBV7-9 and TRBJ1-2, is DTGVSQNPRHKITKRGQNVTFRCDPISEHNRLYWYRQTLGQGPEFLTYFQNEAQLEKSRLLSDRFSAERPKGSFSTLEIQRTEQGDSAMYLCASSLETVFTPNGYTFGSGTRLTVV.

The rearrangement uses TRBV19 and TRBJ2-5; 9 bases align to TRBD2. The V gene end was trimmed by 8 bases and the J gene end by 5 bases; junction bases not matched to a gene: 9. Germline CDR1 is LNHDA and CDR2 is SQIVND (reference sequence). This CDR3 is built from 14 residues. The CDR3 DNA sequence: TGTGCCAGTGGGGGACTAGCACAGGGGGAGACCCAGTACTTC. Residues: CASGGLAQGETQYF.

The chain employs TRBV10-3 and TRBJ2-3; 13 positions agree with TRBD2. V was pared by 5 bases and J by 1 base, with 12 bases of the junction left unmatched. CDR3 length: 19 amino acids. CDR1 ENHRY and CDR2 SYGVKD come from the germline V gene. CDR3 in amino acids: CAISPRELAGGPGTDTQYF. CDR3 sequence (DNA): TGTGCCATCAGTCCCCGTGAACTAGCGGGAGGGCCGGGCACAGATACGCAGTATTTT.

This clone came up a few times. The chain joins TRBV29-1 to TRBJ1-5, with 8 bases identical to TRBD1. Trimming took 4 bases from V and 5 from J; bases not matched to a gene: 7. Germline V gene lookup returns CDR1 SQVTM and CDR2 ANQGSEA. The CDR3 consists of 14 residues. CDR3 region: CSVVFGGQDQPQHF. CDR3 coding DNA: TGCAGCGTTGTATTCGGGGGACAGGATCAGCCCCAGCATTTT. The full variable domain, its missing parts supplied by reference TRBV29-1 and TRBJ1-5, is SAVISQKPSRDICQRGTSLTIQCQVDSQVTMMFWYRQQPGQSLTLIATANQGSEATYESGFVIDKFPISRPNLTFSTLTVSNMSPEDSSIYLCSVVFGGQDQPQHFGDGTRLSIL.

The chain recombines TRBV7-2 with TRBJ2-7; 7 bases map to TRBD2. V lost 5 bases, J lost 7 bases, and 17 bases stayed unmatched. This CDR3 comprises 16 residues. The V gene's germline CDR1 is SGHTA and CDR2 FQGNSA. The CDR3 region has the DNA TGTGCCAGCAGCCCACCGGGCGGGGAGGGCCTGGGGGAGCAGTACTTC. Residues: CASSPPGGEGLGEQYF.

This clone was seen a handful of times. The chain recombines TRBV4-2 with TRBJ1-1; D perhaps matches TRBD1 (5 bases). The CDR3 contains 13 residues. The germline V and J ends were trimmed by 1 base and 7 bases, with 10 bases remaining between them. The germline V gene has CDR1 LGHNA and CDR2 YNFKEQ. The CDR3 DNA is TGTGCCAGCAGCCAAGTCGGGGCATATGAAGCTTTCTTT. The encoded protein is CASSQVGAYEAFF.

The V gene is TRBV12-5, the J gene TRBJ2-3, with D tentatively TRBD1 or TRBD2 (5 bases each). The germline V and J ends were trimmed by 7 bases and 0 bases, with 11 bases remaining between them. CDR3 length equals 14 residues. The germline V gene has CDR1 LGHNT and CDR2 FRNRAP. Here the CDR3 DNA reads TGTGCTAGTGCCATGGGGGACAGCACAGATACGCAGTATTTT. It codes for CASAMGDSTDTQYF.

CDR3 region: CATSRGGSYAYGYTF. The DNA of the CDR3 is TGTGCCACCAGCAGAGGGGGCAGCTACGCCTATGGCTACACCTTC. The gene calls are TRBV15 and TRBJ1-2, with D possibly TRBD1 on 5 matching bases. The CDR3 consists of 15 residues. V was clipped by 1 base and J by 4 bases, with 13 bases between them. Germline V gene lookup returns CDR1 LNHNV and CDR2 YYDKDF (reference sequence).

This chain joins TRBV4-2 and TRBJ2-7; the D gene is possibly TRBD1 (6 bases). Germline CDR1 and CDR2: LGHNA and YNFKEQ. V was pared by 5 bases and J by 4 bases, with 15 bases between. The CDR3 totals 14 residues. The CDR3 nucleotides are TGTGCCAGCAGCGATCCTAAGGACAGTTACGAGCAGTACTTC. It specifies CASSDPKDSYEQYF.

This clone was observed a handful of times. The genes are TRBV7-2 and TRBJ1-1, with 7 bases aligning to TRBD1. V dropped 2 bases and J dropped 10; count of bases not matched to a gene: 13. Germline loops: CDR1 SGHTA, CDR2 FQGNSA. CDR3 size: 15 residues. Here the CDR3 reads CASSLREGTASPAFF. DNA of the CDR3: TGTGCCAGCAGCTTAAGGGAGGGGACAGCCTCCCCAGCTTTCTTT.

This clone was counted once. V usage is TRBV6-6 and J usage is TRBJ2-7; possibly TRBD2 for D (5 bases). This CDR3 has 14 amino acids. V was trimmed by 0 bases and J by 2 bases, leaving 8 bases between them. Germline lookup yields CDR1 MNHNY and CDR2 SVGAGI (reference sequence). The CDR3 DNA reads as TGTGCCAGCAGTTACTCGGTCGGGGCCTACGAGCAGTACTTC. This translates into CASSYSVGAYEQYF.

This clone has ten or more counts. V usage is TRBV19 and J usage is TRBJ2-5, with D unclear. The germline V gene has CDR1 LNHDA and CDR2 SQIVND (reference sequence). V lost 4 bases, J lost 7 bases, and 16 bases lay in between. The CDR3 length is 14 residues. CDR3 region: CASSNQVDTGTQYF. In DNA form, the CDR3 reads TGTGCCAGTAGTAATCAGGTGGATACGGGGACCCAGTACTTC.

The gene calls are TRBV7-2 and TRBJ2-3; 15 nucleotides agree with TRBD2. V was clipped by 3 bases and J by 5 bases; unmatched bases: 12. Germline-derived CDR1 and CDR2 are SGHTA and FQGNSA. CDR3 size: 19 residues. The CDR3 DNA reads TGTGCCAGCAGCTTTGGTATCCGGACTAGCGGGAGGGCTTTAGATACGCAGTATTTT. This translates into CASSFGIRTSGRALDTQYF.

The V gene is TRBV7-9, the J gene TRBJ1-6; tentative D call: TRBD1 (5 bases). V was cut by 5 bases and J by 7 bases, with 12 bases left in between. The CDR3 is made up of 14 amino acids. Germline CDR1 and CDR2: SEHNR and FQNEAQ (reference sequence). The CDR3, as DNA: TGTGCCAGCAGCCCGACGCAGGGAAATTCACCCCTCCACTTT. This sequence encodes CASSPTQGNSPLHF.

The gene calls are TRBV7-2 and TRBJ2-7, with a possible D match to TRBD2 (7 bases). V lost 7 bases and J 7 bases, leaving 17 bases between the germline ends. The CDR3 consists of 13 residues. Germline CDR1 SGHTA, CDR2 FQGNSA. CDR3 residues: CASTHAGAREQYF. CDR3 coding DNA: TGTGCCAGCACCCACGCGGGGGCGCGTGAGCAGTACTTC.

The CDR3 here is CASSMWDQPQHF. CDR3 coding DNA: TGTGCCAGTAGTATGTGGGATCAGCCCCAGCATTTT. The chain is built from TRBV19 and TRBJ1-5, with D unclear. V was pared by 3 bases and J by 5 bases, with 5 bases between. CDR1 and CDR2 from the germline V gene are LNHDA and SQIVND (reference sequence). The CDR3 is 12 residues long.

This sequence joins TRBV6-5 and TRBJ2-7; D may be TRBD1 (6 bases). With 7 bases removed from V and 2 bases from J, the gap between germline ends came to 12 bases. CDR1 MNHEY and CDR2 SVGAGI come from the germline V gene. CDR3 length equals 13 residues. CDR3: CASTSDSAYEQYF. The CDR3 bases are TGTGCCAGCACCTCGGACAGCGCCTACGAGCAGTACTTC.

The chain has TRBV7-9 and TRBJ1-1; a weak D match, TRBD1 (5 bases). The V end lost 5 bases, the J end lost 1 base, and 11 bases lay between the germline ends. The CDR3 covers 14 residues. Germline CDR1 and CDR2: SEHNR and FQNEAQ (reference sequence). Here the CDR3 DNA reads TGTGCCAGCAGCCCCGGACACGCGAACACTGAAGCTTTCTTT. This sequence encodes CASSPGHANTEAFF.

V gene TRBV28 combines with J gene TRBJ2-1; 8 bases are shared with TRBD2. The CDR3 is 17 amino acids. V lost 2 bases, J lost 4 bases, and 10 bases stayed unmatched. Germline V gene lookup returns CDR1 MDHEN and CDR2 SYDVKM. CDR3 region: CASSLARGSGAYNEQFF. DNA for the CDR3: TGTGCCAGCAGTTTAGCCCGGGGTAGCGGGGCTTACAATGAGCAGTTCTTC.